A single sample is the source of the 20 T cell receptor beta chains below, sequenced in a study of OX40 agonist ivuxolimab in advanced cancers. Assay: immunoSEQ multiplex PCR; the TCRdb copy retains only in-frame clones and omits some. The table shows approximately 87,000 clones, with more than 85% occurring only once. Sequenced material: CD4+ or CD8+ T cells sorted from blood, taken in a trial of the OX40 agonist ivuxolimab. These receptors were taken from an adult with an advanced solid tumor such as melanoma, head and neck, liver or kidney cancer.

This clone was seen a few times. The J gene is TRBJ2-2, the V gene TRBV15; no definite D call. The CDR3 consists of 15 residues. The germline V gene has CDR1 LNHNV and CDR2 YYDKDF (reference sequence). V lost 4 bases and J 6 bases, leaving 15 bases between the germline ends. CDR3 coding DNA: TGTGCCACCAGCAATGAGGCAGTTCCGGCCGGGGAGCTGTTTTTT. Protein product: CATSNEAVPAGELFF.

The CDR3 protein is CASSLGQGNEKLFF. In DNA, the CDR3 is TGTGCCAGCAGCTTAGGGCAGGGGAATGAAAAACTGTTTTTT. This chain uses TRBV7-9 with TRBJ1-4; tentatively, D is TRBD1 (6 bases). The CDR3 contains 14 residues. Trimming removed 1 base from V and 5 bases from J, with 8 bases in between. Germline values: CDR1 SEHNR, CDR2 FQNEAQ (reference sequence).

A note on this clone: One junction end does not reproduce the germline sequence, and a read error may be involved. Other DNA variants within this sample encode the same CDR3. The CDR3 DNA reads as TGTGCCAGCAGCGTAGGTGGGGCCTACGAGCAGTACTTC. Translated: CASSVGGAYEQYF. The chain joins TRBV13 to TRBJ2-7, with unresolved D. CDR3 size: 13 residues. Germline V gene data show CDR1 as PRHDT and CDR2 as FYEKMQ (reference sequence).

This chain links TRBV5-8 with TRBJ2-7, with 7 bases fitting TRBD1. Germline-derived CDR1 and CDR2 are SGHTS and YDEGEE. The CDR3 is 13 amino acids. V was clipped by 4 bases and J by 2 bases; unmatched bases: 3. CDR3 sequence: CASSQTGTYEQYF. As DNA, the CDR3 is TGTGCCAGCAGCCAGACAGGGACCTACGAGCAGTACTTC.

The chain employs TRBV7-9 and TRBJ2-1, with a weak D call TRBD2 (5 bases). This CDR3 region has 11 residues. The germline CDR1 and CDR2 sequences are SEHNR and FQNEAQ (reference sequence). Deletions cut 10 bases from V and 9 bases from J, with 13 bases between. The CDR3 is CAISRGLEQFF. The DNA of the CDR3 is TGTGCCATCTCCAGAGGGCTTGAGCAGTTCTTC.

This clone appeared once. The CDR3 DNA sequence: TGTGCCAGGCATAGGGGCGGCAACACAGATACGCAGTATTTT. It translates to CARHRGGNTDTQYF. The chain couples TRBV2 to TRBJ2-3, with D possibly being TRBD1 (5 bases). The germline gives CDR1 SNHLY, CDR2 FYNNEI. Trimming removed 9 bases from V and 2 bases from J, with 15 bases in between. CDR3 size: 14 residues.

This chain joins TRBV19 and TRBJ1-2; 11 nucleotides match TRBD1. The CDR3 totals 15 residues. The J segment lost 5 bases and the V segment lost 7 bases, leaving 9 bases of the junction unmatched. Germline V gene data show CDR1 as LNHDA and CDR2 as SQIVND (reference sequence). The CDR3 nucleotides are TGTGCCAGTACCCCAGGACAGGGGGCAGAGTATGGCTACACCTTC. It translates to CASTPGQGAEYGYTF.

The chain carries TRBV7-9 and TRBJ1-1, with D hard to call. The CDR3 sequence is 12 residues long. CDR1 and CDR2 from the germline V gene are SEHNR and FQNEAQ (reference sequence). V was clipped by 1 base and J by 5 bases, with 5 bases between them. The CDR3: CASSLVTTEAFF. The CDR3, as DNA: TGTGCCAGCAGCTTAGTCACTACTGAAGCTTTCTTT.

This clone was seen once. This rearrangement joins TRBV9 to TRBJ2-7; 9 nucleotides match TRBD1. The CDR3 consists of 14 residues. V trimming: 3 bases; J trimming: 6 bases; junction bases outside the gene matches: 7. The germline V gene encodes CDR1 SGDLS and CDR2 YYNGEE. The CDR3 spells CASSAGTGLSEQYF. Here the CDR3 DNA reads TGTGCCAGCAGCGCCGGGACAGGGTTATCCGAGCAGTACTTC.

V gene TRBV27 combines with J gene TRBJ1-5; D not certain. CDR1 MNHEY and CDR2 SMNVEV come from the germline V gene (reference sequence). V dropped 2 bases and J dropped 3 bases, with 11 bases sitting between them. The length of the CDR3 is 15 residues. Here the CDR3 DNA reads TGTGCCAGCAGTTTAACCCCGGGCCTCAATCAGCCCCAGCATTTT. It specifies CASSLTPGLNQPQHF.

V gene TRBV6-5 combines with J gene TRBJ2-7, with D perhaps TRBD2 (6 bases). The CDR3 is 14 residues long. From germline, CDR1 is MNHEY and CDR2 SVGAGI. The V gene lost 0 bases and the J gene lost 3 bases, with 9 bases spanning the gap. This CDR3 reads CASSYSKAGYEQYF. CDR3 bases: TGTGCCAGCAGTTACTCGAAAGCGGGCTACGAGCAGTACTTC.

Regarding this clone: One junction end does not reproduce the germline sequence, and a read error may be involved. The chain combines TRBV12-5 with TRBJ2-5; 9 nucleotides match TRBD2. The CDR3 is made up of 14 amino acids. Per germline, CDR1 LGHNT and CDR2 FRNRAP. The chain's CDR3 is CASGLGTSHDFSHF. The CDR3 DNA reads TGTGCTAGTGGTTTAGGGACTAGCCACGACTTCTCCCACTTC.

The chain has TRBV6-5 and TRBJ2-2, with 7 bases fitting TRBD1. CDR1 is MNHEY and CDR2 is SVGAGI in the germline V gene. V trimming: 2 bases; J trimming: 4 bases; junction bases outside the gene matches: 1. This CDR3 contains 14 residues. The chain's CDR3 is CASSYRGRTGELFF. DNA of the CDR3: TGTGCCAGCAGTTACAGGGGGCGCACCGGGGAGCTGTTTTTT.

The gene calls are TRBV7-6 and TRBJ2-7, with TRBD1 identical over 9 bases. The CDR3 consists of 13 residues. The J segment lost 4 bases and the V segment lost 5 bases, leaving 3 bases of the junction unmatched. CDR1 is SGHVS and CDR2 is FNYEAQ in the germline V gene. CDR3 bases: TGTGCCAGCAGCCCGGGACAGGGATACGAGCAGTACTTC. It yields the protein CASSPGQGYEQYF.

The chain recombines TRBV30 with TRBJ2-1, with D possibly being TRBD2 (6 bases). Germline V gene lookup returns CDR1 GTSNPN and CDR2 SVGIG (reference sequence). The CDR3 has 12 residues. The V end lost 3 bases, the J end lost 9 bases, and 12 bases lay between the germline ends. The CDR3 here is CAWRLGRGEQFF. The DNA of the CDR3 is TGTGCCTGGAGGCTGGGGCGGGGTGAGCAGTTCTTC. Full variable domain (rest looked up from reference TRBV30 and TRBJ2-1): SQTIHQWPATLVQPVGSPLSLECTVEGTSNPNLYWYRQAAGRGLQLLFYSVGIGQISSEVPQNLSASRPQDRQFILSSKKLLLSDSGFYLCAWRLGRGEQFFGPGTRLTVL.

The chain carries TRBV29-1 and TRBJ1-2; no clear D gene. CDR3 size: 12 residues. Trimming cost V 7 bases and J 3 bases, with 12 bases left between them. Germline lookup yields CDR1 SQVTM and CDR2 ANQGSEA. The CDR3 protein is CSASSEDYGYTF. The DNA of the CDR3 is TGCAGCGCCTCCAGTGAGGACTATGGCTACACCTTC.

The chain has TRBV11-2 and TRBJ1-2, with 10 bases aligning to TRBD1. Germline loops: CDR1 SGHAT, CDR2 FQNNGV. The CDR3 has 18 residues. The J segment lost 3 bases and the V segment lost 5 bases, leaving 15 bases of the junction unmatched. CDR3: CASSTPRGTGDRYYGYTF. For the CDR3, the DNA is TGTGCCAGCAGCACCCCCCGGGGGACAGGGGATCGATACTATGGCTACACCTTC.

The chain has TRBV6-6 and TRBJ2-5; either TRBD1 or TRBD2 may fit D (7 bases each). Trimming shortened V by 2 bases and J by 6 bases, and 19 bases separated the two germline ends. Germline values: CDR1 MNHNY, CDR2 SVGAGI (reference sequence). The CDR3 has 16 residues. CDR3 DNA sequence: TGTGCCAGCAGTTACGAGGGGGCGGGGGTGAGGAAGACCCAGTACTTC. Its translation: CASSYEGAGVRKTQYF.

J is TRBJ2-3 and V is TRBV19; D unresolved. V gave up 5 bases and J gave up 6 bases, with 15 bases separating them. From germline, CDR1 is LNHDA and CDR2 SQIVND (reference sequence). The CDR3 length is 14 residues. CDR3 in amino acids: CASSPRQARDTQYF. CDR3 DNA: TGTGCCAGTAGTCCGCGACAAGCCCGGGATACGCAGTATTTT.

The chain uses TRBV13 and TRBJ2-7; D ambiguous. V shed 0 bases and J shed 6 bases, with 3 bases lying between them. The germline CDR1 and CDR2 sequences are PRHDT and FYEKMQ (reference sequence). CDR3 length: 11 residues. The CDR3 reads CASSLGREQYF. Here the CDR3 DNA reads TGTGCCAGCAGCTTAGGCCGCGAGCAGTACTTC. Looking up the rest from reference TRBV13 and TRBJ2-7 gives the full variable domain: AAGVIQSPRHLIKEKRETATLKCYPIPRHDTVYWYQQGPGQDPQFLISFYEKMQSDKGSIPDRFSAQQFSDYHSELNMSSLELGDSALYFCASSLGREQYFGPGTRLTVT.